Below, 30 T cell receptor beta chains from the same sample are listed, as sequenced in a study of PD-1 blockade in classical Hodgkin lymphoma (dated by TCRdb to about 2020). The protocol used for the library was the immunoSEQ multiplex PCR assay. Entries here come from immuneACCESS through TCRdb and include only in-frame sequences with V and J called. Some clones fail to appear in such tables; in the studies checked, an unresolved V gene covers under half of the shortfall, and the cause of the remainder is unknown. Here the sample has fewer than 40,000 clones; about 89% occur a single time. The top ten clones comprise approximately 0.2% of the sample. Taken with the paper, the label for time point translates to: newly diagnosed, previously untreated cHL patient sample. A Miltenyi CD4+ T cell isolation kit was used for magnetic negative selection to purify CD4+ T cells from thawed PBMCs. Sequencing was carried out using CD4+ T cells from blood. The source is a human donor with classical Hodgkin lymphoma.

J is TRBJ2-2 and V is TRBV7-2, with 8 bases matching TRBD1. The CDR3 totals 15 residues. Germline V gene sequence: CDR1 SGHTA, CDR2 FQGNSA. The junction had 4 bases not matched to a gene; V was cut back by 5 bases and J by 2 bases. The CDR3 protein is CASSRTGTNTGELFF. CDR3 in DNA: TGTGCCAGCAGCCGGACAGGGACTAACACCGGGGAGCTGTTTTTT.

This sequence joins TRBV6-1 and TRBJ2-3; D is undetermined. Trimming removed 6 bases at V and 6 bases at J, with 10 bases between. Germline V gene lookup returns CDR1 MNHNS and CDR2 SASEGT. The CDR3 is made up of 12 amino acids. The CDR3 DNA follows: TGTGCCAGCAGCCCCATCGGGGATACGCAGTATTTT. Its translation is CASSPIGDTQYF.

The chain links TRBV7-9 to TRBJ1-4; 7 bases agree with TRBD1. Germline loops: CDR1 SEHNR, CDR2 FQNEAQ (reference sequence). This CDR3 comprises 13 residues. J gave up 11 bases and V 4 bases, and 7 bases lay outside the gene matches. This CDR3 reads CASSSMQGGKLFF. The CDR3 DNA is TGTGCCAGCAGCTCCATGCAGGGGGGGAAACTGTTTTTT.

The V gene is TRBV4-1, the J gene TRBJ1-4, with a weak D call TRBD1 (6 bases). CDR3 length: 15 residues. With 6 bases removed from V and 0 bases from J, the gap between germline ends came to 11 bases. Germline CDR1 MGHRA, CDR2 YSYEKL. CDR3: CASRSPGATNEKLFF. CDR3 sequence (DNA): TGCGCCAGCAGATCCCCAGGGGCAACTAATGAAAAACTGTTTTTT.

The chain employs TRBV4-3 and TRBJ2-5; 8 bases agree with TRBD2. The CDR3 sequence is 17 residues long. J gave up 0 bases and V 4 bases, and 10 bases lay outside the gene matches. Germline-derived CDR1 and CDR2 are LGHNA and YSLEER. In DNA, the CDR3 is TGCGCCAGCAGCCCAGGGTGGGGAGCGGGAGACCAAGAGACCCAGTACTTC. Protein sequence: CASSPGWGAGDQETQYF.

The rearrangement uses TRBV4-1 and TRBJ2-3; 7 bases agree with TRBD1. Per germline, CDR1 MGHRA and CDR2 YSYEKL. The CDR3 length is 15 residues. Unmatched junction bases numbered 7, after V lost 3 bases and J lost 4 bases. CDR3 protein: CASSHADRVPDTQYF. CDR3 in DNA: TGCGCCAGCAGCCACGCCGACAGGGTCCCAGATACGCAGTATTTT.

The rearrangement uses TRBV30 and TRBJ1-1, with 12 bases that match TRBD1. CDR3 size: 16 residues. Germline V CDR1 and CDR2: GTSNPN, SVGIG (reference sequence). With V trimmed by 3 bases and J by 4 bases, 9 bases remained unmatched. The CDR3 nucleotides are TGTGCCTGGAGCCTCCCGGGACAGGGGGCAATCACTGAAGCTTTCTTT. Residues: CAWSLPGQGAITEAFF. Full variable domain (remainder filled in from reference TRBV30 and TRBJ1-1): SQTIHQWPATLVQPVGSPLSLECTVEGTSNPNLYWYRQAAGRGLQLLFYSVGIGQISSEVPQNLSASRPQDRQFILSSKKLLLSDSGFYLCAWSLPGQGAITEAFFGQGTRLTVV.

J is TRBJ2-7 and V is TRBV9; D may be TRBD2 (5 bases). The germline V and J ends were trimmed by 0 bases and 3 bases, with 10 bases remaining between them. The germline V gene encodes CDR1 SGDLS and CDR2 YYNGEE. The CDR3 is 14 residues long. The CDR3 nucleotides read TGTGCCAGCAGCGTAGGTAGCGCCGACTACGAGCAGTACTTC. It codes for CASSVGSADYEQYF.

The V gene is TRBV7-8, the J gene TRBJ2-2; D unclear. Germline V gene data show CDR1 as SGHVS and CDR2 as FQNEAQ. The V and J ends lost 7 bases and 7 bases respectively, with 13 bases between them. The CDR3 consists of 13 residues. The CDR3 DNA follows: TGTGCCAGCATGTCATCGTGGGACGGGGAGCTGTTTTTT. Translated: CASMSSWDGELFF.

The chain couples TRBV2 to TRBJ2-7; D gene ambiguous. The CDR3 totals 11 residues. Trimming removed 7 bases at V and 5 bases at J, with 9 bases between. Germline values: CDR1 SNHLY, CDR2 FYNNEI. CDR3 amino acids: CASKGFDEQYF. Written as DNA, the CDR3 is TGTGCCAGCAAGGGATTCGACGAGCAGTACTTC.

The V gene is TRBV14, the J gene TRBJ2-7; no definite D call. Germline V gene sequence: CDR1 SGHDN, CDR2 FVKESK. Trimming removed 0 bases at V and 3 bases at J, with 12 bases between. The CDR3 is 15 residues long. The CDR3 DNA reads as TGTGCCAGCAGCCAAGAGCGCAGTTCCTACTACGAGCAGTACTTC. This codes for CASSQERSSYYEQYF.

The chain uses TRBV7-6 and TRBJ2-7; D is uncertain. V was trimmed by 5 bases and J by 0 bases, leaving 8 bases between them. The germline gives CDR1 SGHVS, CDR2 FNYEAQ. This CDR3 is 13 amino acids long. The DNA of the CDR3 is TGTGCCAGCAGCCCCCTGGGCTCCTACGAGCAGTACTTC. It specifies CASSPLGSYEQYF.

The V gene is TRBV5-4, the J gene TRBJ2-1; 12 bases agree with TRBD2. This CDR3 comprises 16 residues. Germline V gene sequence: CDR1 SGHNT, CDR2 YYREEE (reference sequence). V gave up 3 bases and J gave up 4 bases; unmatched junction bases: 5. DNA for the CDR3: TGTGCCAGCAGCTGGACTAGCGGGACGAATTACAATGAGCAGTTCTTC. Translated, it gives CASSWTSGTNYNEQFF.

In nucleotides, the CDR3 is TGTGCCAGCAGGACTTCCCTAGGGGGGATCCCCGGGGAGCTGTTTTTT. Protein product: CASRTSLGGIPGELFF. V is TRBV25-1 and J is TRBJ2-2; possibly TRBD1 or TRBD2 for D (6 bases each). CDR3 length: 16 amino acids. Germline V gene lookup returns CDR1 MGHDK and CDR2 SYGVNS. The germline V and J ends were trimmed by 6 bases and 6 bases, with 20 bases remaining between them.

The chain joins TRBV7-2 to TRBJ1-3; no clear D. The germline V gene has CDR1 SGHTA and CDR2 FQGNSA. There are 14 residues in the CDR3. Trimming left V 5 bases short and J 4 bases short, with 12 bases between. The CDR3, as DNA: TGTGCCAGCAGCCCACGGGGAGGCGGAAACACCATATATTTT. Its translation: CASSPRGGGNTIYF.

The gene calls are TRBV10-3 and TRBJ2-3; TRBD2 is a possible D gene (6 bases). The CDR3 sequence is 13 residues long. Germline V gene data show CDR1 as ENHRY and CDR2 as SYGVKD. The V and J ends lost 4 bases and 5 bases respectively, with 10 bases between them. The CDR3 spells CAISGNSGDTQYF. The CDR3 region has the DNA TGTGCCATCAGTGGCAATAGCGGAGATACGCAGTATTTT.

The chain is built from TRBV28 and TRBJ1-1; D is possibly TRBD1 (6 bases). The CDR3 runs to 11 residues. Trimming pared 11 bases from V and 5 bases from J, leaving 12 bases between. In germline, CDR1 is MDHEN, CDR2 SYDVKM. The CDR3 sequence: CALGAVTEAFF. The CDR3 bases are TGTGCCCTGGGGGCGGTAACTGAAGCTTTCTTT.

CDR3 region: CASSEPGQSYGYTF. Written as DNA, the CDR3 is TGTGCCAGCAGCGAACCGGGACAGAGCTATGGCTACACCTTC. The V and J genes are TRBV5-4 and TRBJ1-2; TRBD1 matches 7 bases. CDR3 length: 14 amino acids. V was pared by 4 bases and J by 4 bases, with 7 bases of the junction left unmatched. Germline V CDR1 and CDR2: SGHNT, YYREEE (reference sequence). Looking up the rest from reference TRBV5-4 and TRBJ1-2 gives the full variable domain: ETGVTQSPTHLIKTRGQQVTLRCSSQSGHNTVSWYQQALGQGPQFIFQYYREEENGRGNFPPRFSGLQFPNYSSELNVNALELDDSALYLCASSEPGQSYGYTFGSGTRLTVV.

The DNA for the CDR3 is TGTGCCAGCAGCCCAGCGGCGACAGACGAGCAGTACTTC. Amino acids: CASSPAATDEQYF. The chain has TRBV5-4 and TRBJ2-5; the D gene could be TRBD1 or TRBD2 (5 bases each). The DNA end is more similar to TRBJ2-7, so the J call may be wrong. Germline V lookup: CDR1 SGHNT, CDR2 YYREEE (reference sequence). The CDR3 sequence is 13 residues long.

The CDR3 here is CASSPGTLAGKKLFF. Here the CDR3 DNA reads TGTGCCAGCAGCCCCGGGACCTTGGCAGGGAAAAAACTGTTTTTT. The genes are TRBV11-2 and TRBJ1-4, with a weak D call TRBD1 (5 bases). The CDR3 length is 15 residues. V lost 5 bases and J 9 bases, leaving 19 bases between the germline ends. Germline CDR1 SGHAT, CDR2 FQNNGV. The variable domain in full, with the rest retrieved from reference TRBV11-2 and TRBJ1-4, is EAGVAQSPRYKIIEKRQSVAFWCNPISGHATLYWYQQILGQGPKLLIQFQNNGVVDDSQLPKDRFSAERLKGVDSTLKIQPAKLEDSAVYLCASSPGTLAGKKLFFGSGTQLSVL.

This clone has a single count. The V call is TRBV5-4, the J call TRBJ2-5, with TRBD2 matching 9 bases. From germline, CDR1 is SGHNT and CDR2 YYREEE (reference sequence). This CDR3 spans 15 amino acids. V shed 4 bases, J shed 5 bases, and the junction held 9 bases outside the gene matches. The CDR3 DNA reads TGTGCCAGCAGCACGATAGCGGGAGATGGGGAGACCCAGTACTTC. This sequence encodes CASSTIAGDGETQYF. Supplemented by reference TRBV5-4 and TRBJ2-5, the full variable domain reads ETGVTQSPTHLIKTRGQQVTLRCSSQSGHNTVSWYQQALGQGPQFIFQYYREEENGRGNFPPRFSGLQFPNYSSELNVNALELDDSALYLCASSTIAGDGETQYFGPGTRLLVL.

The chain joins TRBV6-5 to TRBJ1-2; D may be TRBD1 (6 bases). The CDR3 totals 15 residues. V dropped 7 bases and J dropped 6 bases, with 21 bases sitting between them. Germline V gene data show CDR1 as MNHEY and CDR2 as SVGAGI. The CDR3 is CASIQPGPGVNGYTF. DNA of the CDR3: TGTGCCAGCATTCAACCCGGACCAGGGGTAAATGGCTACACCTTC.

The chain recombines TRBV23-1 with TRBJ2-7; D gene uncertain. TRBV23-1 is known as an ORF, though its function is uncertain. Trimming cost V 0 bases and J 6 bases, with 15 bases left between them. The CDR3 contains 15 residues. For the CDR3, the DNA is TGCGCCAGCAGTCAATCGGCCTCAGAGGCTGGCGAGCAGTACTTC. Translated: CASSQSASEAGEQYF.

V gene TRBV18 combines with J gene TRBJ1-5; no definite D call. V was clipped by 3 bases and J by 0 bases, with 3 bases between them. CDR3 size: 13 residues. CDR1 and CDR2 (germline): KGHSH, LQKENI. CDR3 DNA sequence: TGTGCCAGCTCACCCAGTAGCAATCAGCCCCAGCATTTT. Its translation is CASSPSSNQPQHF. Looking up the rest from reference TRBV18 and TRBJ1-5 gives the full variable domain: NAGVMQNPRHLVRRRGQEARLRCSPMKGHSHVYWYRQLPEEGLKFMVYLQKENIIDESGMPKERFSAEFPKEGPSILRIQQVVRGDSAAYFCASSPSSNQPQHFGDGTRLSIL.

This clone appeared a single time. The rearrangement joins TRBV5-6 to TRBJ1-2, with D possibly matching TRBD1 (5 bases). The CDR3 contains 13 residues. V was cut by 5 bases and J by 4 bases, with 12 bases left in between. The germline V gene encodes CDR1 SGHDT and CDR2 YYEEEE. DNA of the CDR3: TGTGCCAGCAGTTCTAGGGACGCCTATGGCTACACCTTC. This gives the protein CASSSRDAYGYTF.

This chain connects TRBV20-1 to TRBJ2-1; D is undetermined. CDR1 and CDR2 from the germline V gene are DFQATT and SNEGSKA (reference sequence). The germline V and J ends were trimmed by 0 bases and 9 bases, with 6 bases remaining between them. The CDR3 is 11 amino acids. This CDR3 is CSARDRTEQFF. The CDR3 DNA is TGCAGTGCTAGAGATCGAACTGAGCAGTTCTTC.

The CDR3 DNA reads as TGTGCCAGCAGCTTAGCGGGAAACCGGGTGGCTTCACCCCTCCACTTT. Its protein is CASSLAGNRVASPLHF. The chain carries TRBV7-2 and TRBJ1-6; D gene ambiguous. Germline CDR1 SGHTA, CDR2 FQGNSA. The CDR3 runs to 16 residues. V lost 0 bases and J 9 bases, leaving 15 bases between the germline ends.

The rearrangement joins TRBV11-2 to TRBJ2-1; possible D gene TRBD2, 6 bases. CDR1 and CDR2 from the germline V gene are SGHAT and FQNNGV. This CDR3 contains 13 residues. Trimming stripped 5 bases from V and 9 bases from J, with 14 bases between. In DNA form, the CDR3 reads TGTGCCAGCAGCCCACGACTAGATGGTGAGCAGTTCTTC. As protein: CASSPRLDGEQFF.

The chain links TRBV7-2 to TRBJ2-7, with D perhaps assigned TRBD1 or TRBD2 (6 bases each). V gave up 4 bases and J gave up 4 bases, with 14 bases separating them. Germline CDR1 SGHTA, CDR2 FQGNSA. The CDR3 loop spans 14 amino acids. CDR3: CASSSSGAYYEQYF. The CDR3 DNA reads TGTGCCAGCAGCTCCTCGGGGGCGTATTACGAGCAGTACTTC.

A few counts support this clone. The chain is built from TRBV19 and TRBJ1-1; TRBD1 might be the D (5 bases). Germline CDR1 LNHDA, CDR2 SQIVND (reference sequence). The CDR3 is 13 residues long. V shed 3 bases and J shed 0 bases, with 5 bases lying between them. The CDR3 region is CASSMTVNTEAFF. The DNA for the CDR3 is TGTGCCAGTAGTATGACAGTGAACACTGAAGCTTTCTTT.